The source of this T cell receptor (beta chain) is a study of shared clonotypes between healthy human individuals. Sequenced by immunoSEQ multiplex PCR; TCRdb stores in-frame clones only, minus some. This table has 800,000 to 1,200,000 clones, 75% to 80% appearing once. The CDR3 loop spans 15 amino acids. Trimming pared 4 bases from V and 5 bases from J, leaving 16 bases between. Germline V gene lookup returns CDR1 SGHRS and CDR2 YFSETQ. The gene calls are TRBV5-1 and TRBJ1-5; D perhaps matches TRBD1 (5 bases). The sample taken for sequencing was memory CD4+ T cells from PBMCs. The subset was: CD45RA-negative fraction. The receptor's source is a man between 18 and 35 years old in good health. Some clones in this sample may be carry-over from other donors' samples. Written as DNA, the CDR3 is TGCGCCAGCAGCCCCCCTCGCAGGGTGTATCAGCCCCAGCATTTT. This sequence encodes CASSPPRRVYQPQHF.